The clone carrying this TCR beta chain has a handful of counts. No antigen is known for it. Compared with germline, one end of the junction differs, possibly owing to a read error. The sample belongs to a study of response to subunit inactivated influenza vaccine. Study-wide points: It was the authors' suggestion that each seasonal influenza vaccination recruits few new T cells.

CDR1 is SGDLS, CDR2 YYNGEE, per germline. CDR3 length equals 18 residues. TCRdb itself ran the RT-PCR reads through MiXCR, one entry per CDR3 protein. The sample contains 450,000 to 700,000 distinct CDR3 sequences, 13% to 15% of which appear only once. This sequence joins TRBV9 and TRBJ2-2; TRBD2 agrees at 15 bases. The starting material was PBMCs from blood, obtained 11 to 12 days after vaccination. The origin of this receptor is a man aged 50-59 years who received an inactivated influenza vaccine. The DNA for the CDR3 is TGTGCCAGCAGCGGGACTAGCGGGAGGGCCGGTAACATCGGGGAGCTGTTTTTT. This encodes CASSGTSGRAGNIGELFF. Combining the CDR3 with reference TRBV9 and TRBJ2-2 gives the whole variable domain DSGVTQTPKHLITATGQRVTLRCSPRSGDLSVYWYQQSLDQGLQFLIQYYNGEERAKGNILERFSAQQFPDLHSELNLSSLELGDSALYFCASSGTSGRAGNIGELFFGEGSRLTVL.